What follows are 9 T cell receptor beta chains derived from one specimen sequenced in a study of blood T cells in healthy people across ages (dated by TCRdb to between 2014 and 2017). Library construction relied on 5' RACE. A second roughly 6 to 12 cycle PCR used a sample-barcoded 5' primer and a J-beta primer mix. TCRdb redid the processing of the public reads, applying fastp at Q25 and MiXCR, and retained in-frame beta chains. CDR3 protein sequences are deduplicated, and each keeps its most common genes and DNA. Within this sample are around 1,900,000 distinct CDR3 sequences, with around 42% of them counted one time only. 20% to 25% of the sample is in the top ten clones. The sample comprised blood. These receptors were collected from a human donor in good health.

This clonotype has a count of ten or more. The CDR3 region is CASSLVSADTQYF. CDR3 nucleotide sequence: TGTGCCAGCAGCTTAGTCTCGGCGGATACGCAGTATTTT. This chain uses TRBV7-2 with TRBJ2-3, with D hard to call. V was shortened by 1 base and J by 6 bases, with 8 bases between the two germline ends. The CDR3 spans 13 residues. Germline CDR1 is SGHTA and CDR2 is FQGNSA.

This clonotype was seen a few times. CDR3 nucleotides: TGTGCCACCAGCACAAGGACAGGGGGCAATCAGCCCCAGCATTTT. Translation gives CATSTRTGGNQPQHF. V is TRBV15 and J is TRBJ1-5; 9 nucleotides line up with TRBD1. The CDR3 length is 15 residues. Germline V CDR1 and CDR2: LNHNV, YYDKDF (reference sequence). J was trimmed by 2 bases and V by 4 bases; bases with no gene match: 3.

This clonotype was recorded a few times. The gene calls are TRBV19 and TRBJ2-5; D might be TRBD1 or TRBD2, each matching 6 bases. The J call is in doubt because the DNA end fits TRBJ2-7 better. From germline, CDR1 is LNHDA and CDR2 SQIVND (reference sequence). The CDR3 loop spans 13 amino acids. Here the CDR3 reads CASRGLGGGEQYF. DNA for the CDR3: TGTGCCAGTAGGGGACTTGGGGGCGGCGAGCAGTACTTC.

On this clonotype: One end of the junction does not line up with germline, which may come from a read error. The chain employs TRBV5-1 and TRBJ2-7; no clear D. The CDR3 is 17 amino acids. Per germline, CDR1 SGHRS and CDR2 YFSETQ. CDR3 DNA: TGCGCCAGCAGCGAGTTGAAGGGCCCGACCATCTCCCACGAGCAGTACTTC. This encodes CASSELKGPTISHEQYF.

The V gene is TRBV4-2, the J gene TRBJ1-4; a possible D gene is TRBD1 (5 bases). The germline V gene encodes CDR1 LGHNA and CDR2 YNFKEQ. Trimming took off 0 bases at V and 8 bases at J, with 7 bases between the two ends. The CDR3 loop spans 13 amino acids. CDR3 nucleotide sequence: TGTGCCAGCAGCCAAGACAGGGCGGAAAAACTGTTTTTT. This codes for CASSQDRAEKLFF.

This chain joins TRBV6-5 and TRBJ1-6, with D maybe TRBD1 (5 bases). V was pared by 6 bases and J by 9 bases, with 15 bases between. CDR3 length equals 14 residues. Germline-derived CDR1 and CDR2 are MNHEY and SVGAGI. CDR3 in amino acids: CASRTSGTGSPLHF. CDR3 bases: TGTGCCAGCAGAACCTCAGGGACGGGTTCACCCCTCCACTTT.

The CDR3 protein is CASSVGGPGTQYF. In DNA, the CDR3 is TGTGCCAGCAGTGTGGGGGGGCCGGGGACCCAGTACTTC. The genes are TRBV12-3 or TRBV12-4 and TRBJ2-5, with a tentative D call TRBD2 (7 bases). Trimming stripped 5 bases from V and 7 bases from J, with 14 bases between. The CDR3 sequence is 13 residues long.

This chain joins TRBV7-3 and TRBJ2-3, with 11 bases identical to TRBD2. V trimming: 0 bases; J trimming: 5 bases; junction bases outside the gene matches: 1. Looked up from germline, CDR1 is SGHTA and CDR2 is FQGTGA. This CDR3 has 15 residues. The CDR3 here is CASSLTGTSGDTQYF. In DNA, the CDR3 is TGTGCCAGCAGCTTAACCGGGACTAGCGGAGATACGCAGTATTTT. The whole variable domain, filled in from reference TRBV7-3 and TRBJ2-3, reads GAGVSQTPSNKVTEKGKYVELRCDPISGHTALYWYRQSLGQGPEFLIYFQGTGAADDSGLPNDRFFAVRPEGSVSTLKIQRTERGDSAVYLCASSLTGTSGDTQYFGPGTRLTVL.

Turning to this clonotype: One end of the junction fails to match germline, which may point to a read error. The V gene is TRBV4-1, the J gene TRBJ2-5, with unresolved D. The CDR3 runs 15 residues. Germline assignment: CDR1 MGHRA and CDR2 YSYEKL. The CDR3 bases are TGCGCCAGCAGCCAAGAACGTCAGTTTTGGGCCGAGCAGCACTTC. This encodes CASSQERQFWAEQHF.